This T cell receptor beta chain was found in a study of shared clonotypes between healthy human individuals. Germline assignment: CDR1 SGHVS and CDR2 FNYEAQ. The CDR3 is made up of 15 amino acids. V shed 5 bases and J 5 bases; nucleotides not matched to a gene: 5. The table came from immunoSEQ multiplex PCR; TCRdb's copy has only in-frame clones and leaves some out. The sample has about 2.4 million clones; over 85% are singletons. Input material: naive CD4+ T cells from PBMCs. Noted subset: CD45RA+ positively selected. This TCR was recovered from a man in his late teens or twenties in good health. Some clones in this sample may be carry-over from other donors' samples. This rearrangement joins TRBV7-6 to TRBJ2-3; 12 bases are shared with TRBD2. Written as DNA, the CDR3 is TGTGCCAGCAGCCCGACTAGCGGGAGTGGAGATACGCAGTATTTT. As protein: CASSPTSGSGDTQYF.